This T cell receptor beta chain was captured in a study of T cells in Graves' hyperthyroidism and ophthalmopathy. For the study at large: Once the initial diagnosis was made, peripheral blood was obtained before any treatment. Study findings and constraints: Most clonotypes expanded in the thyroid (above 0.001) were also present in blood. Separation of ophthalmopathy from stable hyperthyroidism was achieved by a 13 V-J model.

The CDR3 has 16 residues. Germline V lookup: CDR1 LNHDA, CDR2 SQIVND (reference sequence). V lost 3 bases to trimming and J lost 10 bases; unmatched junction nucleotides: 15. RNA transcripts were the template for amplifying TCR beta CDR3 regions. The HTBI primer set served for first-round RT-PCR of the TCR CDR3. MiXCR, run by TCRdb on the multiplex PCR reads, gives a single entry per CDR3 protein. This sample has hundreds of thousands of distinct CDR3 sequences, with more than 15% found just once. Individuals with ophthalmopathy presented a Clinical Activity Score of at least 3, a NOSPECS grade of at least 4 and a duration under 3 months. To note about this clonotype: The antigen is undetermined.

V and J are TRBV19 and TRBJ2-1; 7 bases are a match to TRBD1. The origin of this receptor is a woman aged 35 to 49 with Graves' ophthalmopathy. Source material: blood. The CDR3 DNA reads TGTGCCAGTAGTATCCGGGTCCCGAGACAGGGAGAGGAGCAGTTCTTC. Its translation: CASSIRVPRQGEEQFF.